Sequencing of this T cell receptor beta chain was carried out in a study of a mutant IDH1 vaccine in newly diagnosed glioma. Study-wide findings and caveats: Immune responses induced by the vaccine were seen in 93.3% of patients, spanning multiple MHC alleles.

Stated time point: week 23, last vaccination. Vaccine doses each comprised 300 ug of mutant IDH1 20-mer peptide, with topical imiquimod. Profiling relied on immunoSEQ multiplex PCR, and the TCRdb table lists in-frame clones only, not all of them. The sample records about 65,000 clones, about 85% being singletons. Comments on this clone: Its cognate antigen is unknown.

V was cut by 5 bases and J by 2 bases, with 15 bases left in between. Germline values: CDR1 SGHTA, CDR2 FQGNSA. The CDR3 runs 15 residues. The chain joins TRBV7-2 to TRBJ1-2, with D possibly matching TRBD1 (5 bases). Sample: PBMCs, taken from a glioma patient whose treatment included an IDH1 peptide vaccine. This sequence originates from a man younger than 40 with glioma. Here the CDR3 DNA reads TGTGCCAGCAGCCCGGGGCAGGGCCTGAACTATGGCTACACCTTC. Its protein product is CASSPGQGLNYGYTF.